The 5 T cell receptor beta chains below all came from one sample that was sequenced in a study of T-cell memory formation after mild COVID-19. TCRdb fed the 5' RACE reads into MiXCR, producing one record per CDR3 protein. The table lists 250,000 to 300,000 distinct CDR3 sequences, 15% to 20% of them singletons, with 22% in the top ten. The sample was PBMCs or a T cell subset sorted from them (not recorded which). The receptors were gathered from a young man who had mild COVID-19 (a few samples of this study predate the infection). Cell type and time point are not known.

The V and J genes are TRBV11-2 and TRBJ1-4; 7 nucleotides match TRBD1. V was pared by 3 bases and J by 6 bases, with 10 bases of the junction left unmatched. Per germline, CDR1 SGHAT and CDR2 FQNNGV. This CDR3 is built from 16 residues. DNA of the CDR3: TGTGCCAGCAGCTTTTTCTATCGACAGGGCGATGAAAAACTGTTTTTT. Protein sequence: CASSFFYRQGDEKLFF.

This chain links TRBV20-1 with TRBJ2-3; D possibly corresponds to TRBD1 (5 bases). Germline CDR1 reads DFQATT; CDR2 reads SNEGSKA (reference sequence). The CDR3 loop spans 13 amino acids. V was trimmed by 6 bases and J by 0 bases, leaving 10 bases between them. The CDR3 DNA reads TGCAGTGCCCGACAGCCTAGCACAGATACGCAGTATTTT. Its protein product is CSARQPSTDTQYF.

This clonotype was recorded a few times. V gene TRBV4-2 combines with J gene TRBJ2-7, with a weak D call TRBD1 (5 bases). CDR1 and CDR2 (germline): LGHNA, YNFKEQ. This CDR3 contains 14 residues. Trimming removed 0 bases from V and 4 bases from J, with 10 bases in between. Here the CDR3 reads CASSQDAGMYEQYF. CDR3 nucleotides: TGTGCCAGCAGCCAAGACGCAGGGATGTACGAGCAGTACTTC.

This clonotype was counted between two and nine times. The germline gene is not matched at one end of the junction; a read error may be the cause. The chain has TRBV6-5 and TRBJ2-5, with 14 bases that match TRBD2. Germline V gene lookup returns CDR1 MNHEY and CDR2 SVGAGI. The CDR3 extends over 16 amino acids. CDR3 DNA: TGTGCCAGCCGTTATCCCGGGACTAGCGGGGGTGGGACCCAGTACTTC. Its translation: CASRYPGTSGGGTQYF.

In its sample, this clonotype was seen a few times. This chain uses TRBV12-3 or TRBV12-4 with TRBJ2-1; 8 bases are shared with TRBD2. V dropped 3 bases and J dropped 6; count of bases not matched to a gene: 7. This CDR3 contains 15 residues. CDR3 nucleotide sequence: TGTGCCAGCAGTTTGACGGGGGGGCCCCTCAATGAGCAGTTCTTC. Translated, it gives CASSLTGGPLNEQFF.